One T cell receptor (beta chain) is described in this entry. Antigen: not known. These data come from a study of shared clonotypes between healthy human individuals. Study summary: With ages of 18 to 49, the donors were a couple of women and three men. Per donor, three plates held CD4 naive cells, three held CD4 memory, two held CD8 naive and one held CD8 memory.

Broader study findings: With few donors, the genetic and exposure-history diversity represented was limited.

Samples underwent the assay at deep level. The assay was immunoSEQ multiplex PCR, and TCRdb's table has in-frame clones only and misses some. Of hundreds of thousands of clones detected, about 95% appear once; the ten largest clones hold 0.11%. Positively selected for CCR7, the CD45RO-negative cells used as naive CD8 cells excluded terminally differentiated effector memory CD45RA+ cells. V dropped 8 bases and J dropped 3 bases, with 14 bases sitting between them. The CDR3 totals 13 residues. The V gene's germline CDR1 is MNHNS and CDR2 SASEGT. Sequenced: naive CD8+ T cells sorted from blood. The V gene is TRBV6-1, the J gene TRBJ2-7; D remains unclear. The sequence was collected from a woman in her thirties in good health. The CDR3 protein is CASEGRIVYEQYF. In DNA form, the CDR3 reads TGTGCCAGCGAAGGACGGATCGTCTACGAGCAGTACTTC.